These 11 T cell receptor beta chains were sequenced from one sample in a study of early stage breast cancer tumors. Sequencing used immunoSEQ multiplex PCR; TCRdb keeps in-frame clones, though not all of them. The sample has tens of thousands of clones, roughly four fifths seen once. The sequencing input was blood. The receptor source for this set is a person in their fifties with breast cancer.

The chain links TRBV9 to TRBJ2-1, with D unresolved. The CDR3 has 16 residues. CDR1 is SGDLS, CDR2 YYNGEE, per germline. V was shortened by 4 bases and J by 0 bases, with 14 bases between the two germline ends. The CDR3 region has the DNA TGTGCCAGCAGCCCATCCGGTGTGAGCTCCTACAATGAGCAGTTCTTC. Its protein is CASSPSGVSSYNEQFF.

CDR3 in amino acids: CASSFLGRETQYF. The CDR3 DNA reads TGTGCCAGCAGTTTTCTGGGGCGGGAGACCCAGTACTTC. The chain has TRBV28 and TRBJ2-5; TRBD1 might be the D (5 bases). V shed 3 bases and J shed 5 bases, with 10 bases lying between them. This CDR3 comprises 13 residues. CDR1 and CDR2 from the germline V gene are MDHEN and SYDVKM.

V gene TRBV10-2 combines with J gene TRBJ2-4; 8 bases match TRBD1. Germline CDR1 is WSHSY and CDR2 is SAAADI. J lost 6 bases, V lost 6 bases, and 4 bases had no gene match. The CDR3 extends over 13 amino acids. Written as DNA, the CDR3 is TGCGCCAGCAGCCACGGACAGGGAAACATTCAGTACTTC. Translation: CASSHGQGNIQYF.

The genes are TRBV19 and TRBJ2-5; possibly TRBD2 for D (6 bases). The CDR3 covers 13 residues. Germline V gene data show CDR1 as LNHDA and CDR2 as SQIVND (reference sequence). Trimming removed 1 base at V and 5 bases at J, with 8 bases between. This chain's CDR3 is CASSIGTMETQYF. CDR3 coding DNA: TGTGCCAGTAGTATAGGGACTATGGAGACCCAGTACTTC.

The chain is built from TRBV5-1 and TRBJ2-5; D perhaps matches TRBD2 (6 bases). The CDR3 consists of 15 residues. Germline CDR1 SGHRS, CDR2 YFSETQ. Trimming stripped 3 bases from V and 5 bases from J, with 17 bases between. The CDR3 nucleotides read TGCGCCAGCAGCTCATCGGGAGCCCCTCAGGAGACCCAGTACTTC. This gives the protein CASSSSGAPQETQYF.

This clone came up once. The CDR3 DNA sequence: TGTGCCTGGAGACTAGCGGGAGGGCCGTACAATGAGCAGTTCTTC. Amino acids: CAWRLAGGPYNEQFF. The V gene is TRBV30, the J gene TRBJ2-1; TRBD2 matches at 13 bases. The germline V gene has CDR1 GTSNPN and CDR2 SVGIG (reference sequence). J lost 4 bases, V lost 3 bases, and 3 bases had no gene match. The CDR3 runs to 15 residues.

The V and J genes are TRBV9 and TRBJ1-3, with TRBD1 matching over 8 bases. V was pared by 0 bases and J by 0 bases, with 5 bases of the junction left unmatched. This CDR3 has 17 residues. CDR1 is SGDLS and CDR2 is YYNGEE in the germline V gene. DNA for the CDR3: TGTGCCAGCAGCGTAGGGTCAGGGGGCTACTCTGGAAACACCATATATTTT. It encodes CASSVGSGGYSGNTIYF.

The chain joins TRBV5-4 to TRBJ2-3; D call uncertain. The CDR3 length is 12 residues. The V and J ends lost 2 bases and 4 bases respectively, with 5 bases between them. The germline gives CDR1 SGHNT, CDR2 YYREEE (reference sequence). The CDR3 DNA sequence: TGTGCCAGCAGCTTTATCCCAGATACGCAGTATTTT. It is translated as CASSFIPDTQYF.

The chain couples TRBV7-9 to TRBJ1-6; the D gene is possibly TRBD1 (6 bases). V shed 7 bases and J shed 7 bases, with 20 bases lying between them. The CDR3 extends over 16 amino acids. Germline V gene lookup returns CDR1 SEHNR and CDR2 FQNEAQ (reference sequence). The CDR3 coding sequence is TGTGCCAGCACCTCCGGGCGGGGGCTGGAAAATTCACCCCTCCACTTT. Translated, it gives CASTSGRGLENSPLHF.

The chain carries TRBV9 and TRBJ2-2, with a tentative D call TRBD2 (5 bases). Trimming took off 0 bases at V and 5 bases at J, with 11 bases between the two ends. CDR1 SGDLS and CDR2 YYNGEE come from the germline V gene. The CDR3 is made up of 15 amino acids. The CDR3 region has the DNA TGTGCCAGCAGCGTAGGCCCGGGAACAACCGGGGAGCTGTTTTTT. It is translated as CASSVGPGTTGELFF. The entire variable domain, with the rest obtained from reference TRBV9 and TRBJ2-2, is as follows: DSGVTQTPKHLITATGQRVTLRCSPRSGDLSVYWYQQSLDQGLQFLIQYYNGEERAKGNILERFSAQQFPDLHSELNLSSLELGDSALYFCASSVGPGTTGELFFGEGSRLTVL.

The chain links TRBV7-6 to TRBJ1-1, with 7 nucleotides matching TRBD1. The V segment lost 5 bases and the J segment 4 bases; nucleotides outside the gene matches: 7. The CDR3 is made up of 14 amino acids. The V gene's germline CDR1 is SGHVS and CDR2 FNYEAQ. The DNA of the CDR3 is TGTGCCAGCAGCCTTGGACAGGTGGTCACTGAAGCTTTCTTT. It codes for CASSLGQVVTEAFF.